This T cell receptor (beta chain) was captured by sequencing in a study of blood T cells in healthy people across ages. V was trimmed by 0 bases and J by 2 bases, leaving 10 bases between them. The V gene's germline CDR1 is LGHNA and CDR2 YSLEER. The length of the CDR3 is 15 residues. Study findings and constraints: Leaving the PBMCs unsorted stopped any conclusive comparison of naive versus antigen-experienced cells. Naive T cell percentage strongly correlated with TCR beta diversity. Expanded clonotype shifts may have been confounded, as the donors had an unknown CMV status.

In this sample, this clonotype turned up a few times. Its target is not known. With a J-beta primer mix and a sample-barcoded 5' primer, a second PCR ran about 7 to 12 cycles. A single record per CDR3 protein comes from TCRdb applying MiXCR to the 5' RACE reads. The sample lists around 1,000,000 distinct CDR3 sequences; 20% to 25% were seen once. In addition, the sample was reused for a study of T cells of mothers and their children.

This receptor was taken from a girl between 2 and 10 years old in good health. The chain uses TRBV4-3 and TRBJ1-2, with D tentatively TRBD1 (5 bases). The specimen was blood. The DNA of the CDR3 is TGCGCCAGCAGCCAAGAACGGGACTTAAACTATGGCTACACCTTC. It translates to CASSQERDLNYGYTF.